Detailed here is one TCR beta chain. Antigen unknown. This sample stems from a study of CD8 T cells in ankylosing spondylitis. Regarding the study as a whole: A number of the motif variants had already been described in reactive arthritis synovial fluid and blood.

TCRdb called the 5' RACE reads again in MiXCR, with one record for every CDR3 protein. The sample lists around 35,000 distinct CDR3 sequences; around an eighth were seen once. The source of this sequence is a male donor with ankylosing spondylitis. The sample comprised synovial fluid, either unsorted or a sorted T cell fraction (not recorded which).

In DNA form, the CDR3 reads TGTGCCAGCAGCTCCGCCGGCGGAGAGGGCTACCCGCAGTATTTT. It specifies CASSSAGGEGYPQYF. The V call is TRBV7-3, the J call TRBJ2-3, with a weak D call TRBD2 (5 bases). Trimming cost V 4 bases and J 10 bases, with 21 bases left between them. This CDR3 has 15 amino acids. From germline, CDR1 is SGHTA and CDR2 FQGTGA. The full variable domain, with the rest looked up from reference TRBV7-3 and TRBJ2-3, is GAGVSQTPSNKVTEKGKYVELRCDPISGHTALYWYRQSLGQGPEFLIYFQGTGAADDSGLPNDRFFAVRPEGSVSTLKIQRTERGDSAVYLCASSSAGGEGYPQYFGPGTRLTVL.